This entry concerns a single T cell receptor beta chain. These data belong to a study of Ad26.COV2.S vaccination and SARS-CoV-2 variants. Treatment noted: over 15 received Ad26.COV2.S at low or high dose, single or two shots; a few received placebo; per-sample allocation not given. At day 63 after the first vaccine or placebo injection, samples were drawn. At a Boston site, the person donating was an adult of 18-55 years. Here immunoSEQ multiplex PCR was the method, and the copy in TCRdb shows in-frame clones only, minus some. This table has some 320,000 clones, more than 70% appearing once. Germline CDR1 and CDR2: LNHDA and SQIVND (reference sequence). V was shortened by 1 base and J by 4 bases, with 11 bases between the two germline ends. The CDR3 runs to 15 residues.

Source: peripheral blood, taken in a trial of Ad26.COV2.S vaccine versus placebo. The chain recombines TRBV19 with TRBJ1-5; D uncertain. The sequence derives from a person aged 18-65 years who received the Ad26.COV2.S COVID-19 vaccine or a placebo. The chain's CDR3 is CASSIGEAANQPQHF. Here the CDR3 DNA reads TGTGCCAGTAGTATAGGGGAGGCCGCTAATCAGCCCCAGCATTTT.